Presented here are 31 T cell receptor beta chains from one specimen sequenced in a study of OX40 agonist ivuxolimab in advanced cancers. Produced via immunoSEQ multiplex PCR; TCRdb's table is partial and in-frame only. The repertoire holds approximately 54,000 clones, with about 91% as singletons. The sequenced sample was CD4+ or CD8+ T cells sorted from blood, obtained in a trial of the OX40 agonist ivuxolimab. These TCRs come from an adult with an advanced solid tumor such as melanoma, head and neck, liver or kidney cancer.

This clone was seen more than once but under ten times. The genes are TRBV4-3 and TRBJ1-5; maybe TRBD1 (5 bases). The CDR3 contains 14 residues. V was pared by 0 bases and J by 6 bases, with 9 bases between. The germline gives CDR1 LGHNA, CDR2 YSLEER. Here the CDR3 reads CASSQDLGGQPQHF. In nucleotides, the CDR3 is TGCGCCAGCAGCCAAGATTTGGGGGGTCAGCCCCAGCATTTT.

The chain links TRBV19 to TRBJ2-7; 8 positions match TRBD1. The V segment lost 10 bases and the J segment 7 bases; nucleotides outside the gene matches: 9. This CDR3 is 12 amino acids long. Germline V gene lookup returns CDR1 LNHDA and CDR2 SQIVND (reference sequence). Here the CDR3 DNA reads TGTGCCACCGCGACAGGGGATAGGGAGCAGTACTTC. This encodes CATATGDREQYF.

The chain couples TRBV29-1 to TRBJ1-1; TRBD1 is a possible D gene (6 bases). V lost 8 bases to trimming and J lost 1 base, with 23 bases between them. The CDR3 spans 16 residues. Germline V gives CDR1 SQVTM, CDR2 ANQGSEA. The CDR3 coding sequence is TGCAGCCCACCCGGGTGGTCAGGGGATGCGAACACTGAAGCTTTCTTT. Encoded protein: CSPPGWSGDANTEAFF.

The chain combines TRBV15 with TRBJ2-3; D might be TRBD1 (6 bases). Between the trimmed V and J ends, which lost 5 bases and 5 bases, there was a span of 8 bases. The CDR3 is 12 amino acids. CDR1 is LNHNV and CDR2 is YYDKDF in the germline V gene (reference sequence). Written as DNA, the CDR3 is TGTGCCACCAGCGAGACAGGAGATACGCAGTATTTT. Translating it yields CATSETGDTQYF.

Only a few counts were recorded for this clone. CDR3 residues: CASSSNRDIQSSYEQYF. The CDR3 DNA sequence: TGTGCCAGCAGCTCAAACCGGGACATCCAGAGCTCCTACGAGCAGTACTTC. The V gene is TRBV7-9, the J gene TRBJ2-7, with D tentatively TRBD1 (6 bases). The CDR3 loop spans 17 amino acids. Trimming stripped 4 bases from V and 0 bases from J, with 19 bases between. CDR1 is SEHNR, CDR2 FQNEAQ, per germline (reference sequence).

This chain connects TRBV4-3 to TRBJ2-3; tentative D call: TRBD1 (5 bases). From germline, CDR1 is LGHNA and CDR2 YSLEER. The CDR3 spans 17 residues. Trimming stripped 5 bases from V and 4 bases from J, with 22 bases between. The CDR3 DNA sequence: TGCGCCAGCAGCTTTCGGGCCCCCAACCAGGGCGCAGATACGCAGTATTTT. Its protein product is CASSFRAPNQGADTQYF.

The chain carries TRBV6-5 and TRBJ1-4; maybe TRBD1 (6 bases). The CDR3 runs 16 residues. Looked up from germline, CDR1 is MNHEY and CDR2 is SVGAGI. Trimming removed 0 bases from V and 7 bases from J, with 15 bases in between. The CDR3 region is CASSYSIAQGFEKLFF. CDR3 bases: TGTGCCAGCAGTTACTCGATAGCACAGGGATTTGAAAAACTGTTTTTT.

Written as DNA, the CDR3 is TGTGCCAGCAGCTACCTAGCGGTGGCACGAAATGAGCAGTTCTTC. Its protein is CASSYLAVARNEQFF. V usage is TRBV7-3 and J usage is TRBJ2-1, with 7 bases lining up with TRBD2. The CDR3 spans 15 residues. Germline CDR1 SGHTA, CDR2 FQGTGA. V was clipped by 4 bases and J by 7 bases; unmatched bases: 10.

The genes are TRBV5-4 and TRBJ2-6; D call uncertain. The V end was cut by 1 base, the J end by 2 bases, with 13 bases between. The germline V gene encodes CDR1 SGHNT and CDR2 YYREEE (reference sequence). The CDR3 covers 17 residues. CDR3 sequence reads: CASSLTASVTGANVLTF. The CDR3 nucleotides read TGTGCCAGCAGCTTGACCGCCTCAGTCACTGGGGCCAACGTCCTGACTTTC.

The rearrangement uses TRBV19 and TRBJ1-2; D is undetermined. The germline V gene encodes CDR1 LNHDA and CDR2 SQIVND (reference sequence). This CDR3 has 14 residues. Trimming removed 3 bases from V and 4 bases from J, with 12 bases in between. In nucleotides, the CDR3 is TGTGCCAGTAGTATCCTCCCACGGGGCTATGGCTACACCTTC. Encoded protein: CASSILPRGYGYTF.

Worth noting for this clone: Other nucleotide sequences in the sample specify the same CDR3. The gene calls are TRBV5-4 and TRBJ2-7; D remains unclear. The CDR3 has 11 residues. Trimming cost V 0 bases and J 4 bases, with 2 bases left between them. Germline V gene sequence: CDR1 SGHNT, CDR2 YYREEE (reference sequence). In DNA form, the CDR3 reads TGTGCCAGCAGCTTGGGATACGAGCAGTACTTC. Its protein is CASSLGYEQYF.

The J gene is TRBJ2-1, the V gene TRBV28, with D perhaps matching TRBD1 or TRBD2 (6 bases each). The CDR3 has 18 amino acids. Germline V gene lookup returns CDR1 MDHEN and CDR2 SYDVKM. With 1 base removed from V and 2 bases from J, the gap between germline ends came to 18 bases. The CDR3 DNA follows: TGTGCCAGCAGTTTATCCGGGGGCAGGACCACAACCTACAATGAGCAGTTCTTC. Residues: CASSLSGGRTTTYNEQFF.

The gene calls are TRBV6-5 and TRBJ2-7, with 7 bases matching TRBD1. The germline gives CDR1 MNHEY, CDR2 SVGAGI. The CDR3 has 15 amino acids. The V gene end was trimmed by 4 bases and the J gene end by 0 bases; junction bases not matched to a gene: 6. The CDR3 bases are TGTGCCAGCAGTTTGACAGGGAAGAGCTCCTACGAGCAGTACTTC. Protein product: CASSLTGKSSYEQYF.

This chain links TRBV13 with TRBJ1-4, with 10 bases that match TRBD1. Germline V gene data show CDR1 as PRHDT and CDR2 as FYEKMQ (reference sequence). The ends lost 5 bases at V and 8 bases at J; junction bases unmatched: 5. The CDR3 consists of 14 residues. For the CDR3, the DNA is TGTGCCAGCAGCGAGGGACAGGGGAGGGAAAAACTGTTTTTT. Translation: CASSEGQGREKLFF.

The CDR3 DNA reads as TGTGCCAGCAGCGTCACAGGGGGCCTCTACGAGCAGTACTTC. Protein product: CASSVTGGLYEQYF. The chain joins TRBV9 to TRBJ2-7, with 9 bases aligning to TRBD1. Germline CDR1 reads SGDLS; CDR2 reads YYNGEE. Trimming at V came to 2 bases and at J to 3 bases, leaving 3 bases not matched to a gene. CDR3 length: 14 amino acids. Together with reference TRBV9 and TRBJ2-7, the CDR3 gives the full variable domain: DSGVTQTPKHLITATGQRVTLRCSPRSGDLSVYWYQQSLDQGLQFLIQYYNGEERAKGNILERFSAQQFPDLHSELNLSSLELGDSALYFCASSVTGGLYEQYFGPGTRLTVT.

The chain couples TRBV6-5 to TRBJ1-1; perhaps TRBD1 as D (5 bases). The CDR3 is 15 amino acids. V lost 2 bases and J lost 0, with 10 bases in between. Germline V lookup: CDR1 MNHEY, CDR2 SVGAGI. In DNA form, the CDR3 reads TGTGCCAGCAGTTACGCAGGGCTCATGAACACTGAAGCTTTCTTT. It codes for CASSYAGLMNTEAFF.

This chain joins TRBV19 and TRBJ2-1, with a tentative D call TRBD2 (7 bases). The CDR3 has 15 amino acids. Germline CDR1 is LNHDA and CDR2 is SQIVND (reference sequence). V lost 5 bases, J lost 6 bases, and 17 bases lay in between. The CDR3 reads CASSPGAGAPNEQFF. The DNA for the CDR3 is TGTGCCAGTAGTCCGGGGGCGGGAGCCCCCAATGAGCAGTTCTTC.

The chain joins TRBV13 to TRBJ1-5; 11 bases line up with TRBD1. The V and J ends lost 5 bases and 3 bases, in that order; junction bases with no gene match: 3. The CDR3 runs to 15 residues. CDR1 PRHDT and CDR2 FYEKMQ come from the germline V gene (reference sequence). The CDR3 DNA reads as TGTGCCAGCAGCCGGGGACAGGGGGTCAATCAGCCCCAGCATTTT. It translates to CASSRGQGVNQPQHF.

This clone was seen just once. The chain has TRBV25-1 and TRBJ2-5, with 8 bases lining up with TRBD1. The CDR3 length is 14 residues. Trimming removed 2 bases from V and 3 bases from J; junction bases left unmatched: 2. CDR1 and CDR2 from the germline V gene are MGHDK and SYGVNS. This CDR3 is CASSEPTGEETQYF. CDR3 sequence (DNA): TGTGCCAGCAGTGAACCGACAGGGGAAGAGACCCAGTACTTC. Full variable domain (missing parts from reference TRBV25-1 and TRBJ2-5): EADIYQTPRYLVIGTGKKITLECSQTMGHDKMYWYQQDPGMELHLIHYSYGVNSTEKGDLSSESTVSRIRTEHFPLTLESARPSHTSQYLCASSEPTGEETQYFGPGTRLLVL.

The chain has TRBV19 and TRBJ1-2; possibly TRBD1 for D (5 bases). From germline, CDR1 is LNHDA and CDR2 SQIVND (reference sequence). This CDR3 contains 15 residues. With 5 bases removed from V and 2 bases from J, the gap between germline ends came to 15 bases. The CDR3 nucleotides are TGTGCCAGTAGTCTTGCAGGGATTTCCAACTATGGCTACACCTTC. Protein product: CASSLAGISNYGYTF.

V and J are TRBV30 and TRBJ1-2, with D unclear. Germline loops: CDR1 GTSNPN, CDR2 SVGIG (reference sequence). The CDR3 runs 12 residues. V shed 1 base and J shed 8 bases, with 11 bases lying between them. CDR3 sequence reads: CAWSGMSSGYTF. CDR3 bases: TGTGCCTGGAGTGGAATGTCAAGCGGCTACACCTTC.

The CDR3 region is CASSVEDRDNSPLHF. In DNA, the CDR3 is TGTGCCAGCAGCGTAGAGGACAGGGATAATTCACCCCTCCACTTT. This chain uses TRBV9 with TRBJ1-6; 8 positions agree with TRBD1. Per the germline V gene, CDR1 is SGDLS and CDR2 is YYNGEE. The CDR3 loop spans 15 amino acids. Losses at the gene ends were 0 bases for V and 5 bases for J; bases not matched to a gene: 1.

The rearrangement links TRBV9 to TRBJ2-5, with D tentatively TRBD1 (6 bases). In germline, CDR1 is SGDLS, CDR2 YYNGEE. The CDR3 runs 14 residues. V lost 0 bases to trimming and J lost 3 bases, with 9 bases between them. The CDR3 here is CASSVGAGEETQYF. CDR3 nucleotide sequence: TGTGCCAGCAGCGTAGGGGCAGGGGAAGAGACCCAGTACTTC.

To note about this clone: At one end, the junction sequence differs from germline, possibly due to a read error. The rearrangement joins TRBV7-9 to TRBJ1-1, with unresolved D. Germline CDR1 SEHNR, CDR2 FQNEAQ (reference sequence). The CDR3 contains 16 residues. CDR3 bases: TGTGCCAGCACCTTAAGTCTCATGGAGGGGAACACTGAAGCTTTCTTT. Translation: CASTLSLMEGNTEAFF.

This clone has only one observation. The DNA for the CDR3 is TGCGCCAGCAGCCAAGCCAAGGCAGGGTTCCTCGAGCAGTACTTC. Residues: CASSQAKAGFLEQYF. This sequence joins TRBV4-1 and TRBJ2-7; D may be TRBD1 (5 bases). There are 15 residues in the CDR3. CDR1 MGHRA and CDR2 YSYEKL come from the germline V gene. Trimming left V 1 base short and J 6 bases short, with 16 bases between.

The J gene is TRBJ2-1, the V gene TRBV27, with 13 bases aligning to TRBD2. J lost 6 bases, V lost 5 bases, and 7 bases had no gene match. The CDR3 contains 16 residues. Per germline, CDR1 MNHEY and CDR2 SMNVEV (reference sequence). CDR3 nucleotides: TGTGCCAGCAGTATAACTAGCGGGAGGGCCTTCAATGAGCAGTTCTTC. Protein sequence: CASSITSGRAFNEQFF.

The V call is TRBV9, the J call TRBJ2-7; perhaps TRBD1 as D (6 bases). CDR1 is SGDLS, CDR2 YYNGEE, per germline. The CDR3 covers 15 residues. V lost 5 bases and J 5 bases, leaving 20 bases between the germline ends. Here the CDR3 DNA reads TGTGCCAGCAGTGCCGACAGGACACTGTTCGACGAGCAGTACTTC. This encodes CASSADRTLFDEQYF. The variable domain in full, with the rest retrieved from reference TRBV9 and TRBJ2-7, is DSGVTQTPKHLITATGQRVTLRCSPRSGDLSVYWYQQSLDQGLQFLIQYYNGEERAKGNILERFSAQQFPDLHSELNLSSLELGDSALYFCASSADRTLFDEQYFGPGTRLTVT.

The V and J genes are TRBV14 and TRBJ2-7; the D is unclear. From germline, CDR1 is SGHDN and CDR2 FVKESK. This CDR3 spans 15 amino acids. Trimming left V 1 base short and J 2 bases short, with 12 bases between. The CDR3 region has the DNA TGTGCCAGCAGCCAAGCCGCCAGTGCAACCTACGAGCAGTACTTC. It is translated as CASSQAASATYEQYF.

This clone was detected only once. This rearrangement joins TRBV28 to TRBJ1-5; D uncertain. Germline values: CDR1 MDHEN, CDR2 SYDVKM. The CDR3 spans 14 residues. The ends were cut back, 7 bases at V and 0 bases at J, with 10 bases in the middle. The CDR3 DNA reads TGTGCCAGCAAAGCCCGGGTTAGCAATCAGCCCCAGCATTTT. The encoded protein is CASKARVSNQPQHF.

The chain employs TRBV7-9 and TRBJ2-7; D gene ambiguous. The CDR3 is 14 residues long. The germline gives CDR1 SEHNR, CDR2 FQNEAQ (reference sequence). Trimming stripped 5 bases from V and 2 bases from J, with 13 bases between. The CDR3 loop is CASSHSGKPYEQYF. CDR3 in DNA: TGTGCCAGCAGCCACAGTGGAAAACCCTACGAGCAGTACTTC.

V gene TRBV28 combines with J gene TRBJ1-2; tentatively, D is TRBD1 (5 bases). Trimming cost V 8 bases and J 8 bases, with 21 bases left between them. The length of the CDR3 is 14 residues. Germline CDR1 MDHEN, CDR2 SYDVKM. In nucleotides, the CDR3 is TGTGCCAGCTATTCCGCCGGGACTAAGAGGGGCTACACCTTC. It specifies CASYSAGTKRGYTF.